This entry describes one T cell receptor beta chain. As handled by the study authors: Amplified reference gene primers provided the basis for estimating nucleated cell counts. This table comes from immunoSEQ multiplex PCR, and its TCRdb copy is limited to in-frame clones, with some not included. The D gene and trimming were derived from the DNA, and the V and J assignments and clone size from that table. This table has around 30,000 clones, roughly nine tenths appearing once. This specimen comes from a study of blood T cell repertoires in COVID-19. Study-wide context: From the United States, Italy and Spain came samples of acute and convalescent COVID-19. PBMCs, B-cell-depleted T cells, or T cells were the source of the cDNA or gDNA that made up the material.

The CDR3 runs to 17 residues. The V gene's germline CDR1 is LGHNA and CDR2 YSLEER. V gave up 0 bases and J gave up 5 bases; unmatched junction bases: 7. The receptor's source is a human donor in a cohort sampled during active COVID-19. The specimen was peripheral blood. The V call is TRBV4-3, the J call TRBJ2-3, with 11 bases that match TRBD2. CDR3: CASSQEVPGLAGDTQYF. CDR3 sequence (DNA): TGCGCCAGCAGCCAAGAGGTGCCAGGACTAGCGGGAGATACGCAGTATTTT.